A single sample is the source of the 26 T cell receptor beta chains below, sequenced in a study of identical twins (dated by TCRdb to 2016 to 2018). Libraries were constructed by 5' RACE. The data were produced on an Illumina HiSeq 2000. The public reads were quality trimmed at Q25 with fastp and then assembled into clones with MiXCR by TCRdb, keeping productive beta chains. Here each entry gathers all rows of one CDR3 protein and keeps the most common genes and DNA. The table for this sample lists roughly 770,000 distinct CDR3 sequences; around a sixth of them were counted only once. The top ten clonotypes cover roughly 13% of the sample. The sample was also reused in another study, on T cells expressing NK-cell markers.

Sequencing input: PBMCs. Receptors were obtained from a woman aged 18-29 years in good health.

The CDR3 DNA reads TGTGCCAGCACCCGTGCCGGGGAGCTGTTTTTT. This codes for CASTRAGELFF. The genes are TRBV7-2 and TRBJ2-2; D gene uncertain. Trimming shortened V by 7 bases and J by 6 bases, and 6 bases separated the two germline ends. This CDR3 spans 11 amino acids. Per germline, CDR1 SGHTA and CDR2 FQGNSA.

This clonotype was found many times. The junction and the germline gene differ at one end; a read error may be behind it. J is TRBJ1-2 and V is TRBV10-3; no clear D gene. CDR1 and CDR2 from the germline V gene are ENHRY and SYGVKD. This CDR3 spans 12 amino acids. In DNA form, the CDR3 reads TGTGCCATCAGAGAGAGGGAGTCCTGGGTTAGCTTC. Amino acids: CAIRERESWVSF.

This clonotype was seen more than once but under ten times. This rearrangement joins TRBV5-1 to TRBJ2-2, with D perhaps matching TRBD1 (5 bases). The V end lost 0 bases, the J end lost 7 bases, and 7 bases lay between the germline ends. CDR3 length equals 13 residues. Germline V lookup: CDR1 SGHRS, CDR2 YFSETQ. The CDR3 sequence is CASSLEGNGELFF. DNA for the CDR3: TGCGCCAGCAGCTTGGAGGGGAACGGGGAGCTGTTTTTT. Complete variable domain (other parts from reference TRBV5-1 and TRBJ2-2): KAGVTQTPRYLIKTRGQQVTLSCSPISGHRSVSWYQQTPGQGLQFLFEYFSETQRNKGNFPGRFSGRQFSNSRSEMNVSTLELGDSALYLCASSLEGNGELFFGEGSRLTVL.

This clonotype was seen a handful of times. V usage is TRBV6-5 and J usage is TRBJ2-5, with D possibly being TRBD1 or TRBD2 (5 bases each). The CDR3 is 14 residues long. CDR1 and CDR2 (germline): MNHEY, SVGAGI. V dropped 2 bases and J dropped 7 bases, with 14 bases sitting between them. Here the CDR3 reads CASSYGGKLATQYF. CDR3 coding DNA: TGTGCCAGCAGTTACGGGGGAAAGTTGGCGACCCAGTACTTC.

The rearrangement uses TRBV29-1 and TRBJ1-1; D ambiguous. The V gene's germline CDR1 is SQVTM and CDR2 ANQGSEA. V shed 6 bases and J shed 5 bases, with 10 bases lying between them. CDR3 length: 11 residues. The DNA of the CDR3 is TGCAGCGTCAGTAAAGGGACTGAAGCTTTCTTT. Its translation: CSVSKGTEAFF.

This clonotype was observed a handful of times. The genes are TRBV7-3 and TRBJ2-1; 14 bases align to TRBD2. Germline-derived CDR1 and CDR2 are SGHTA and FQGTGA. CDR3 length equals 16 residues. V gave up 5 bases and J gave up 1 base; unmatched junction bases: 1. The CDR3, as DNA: TGTGCCAGCAGCAGGACTAGCGGGGGGTCCTACAATGAGCAGTTCTTC. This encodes CASSRTSGGSYNEQFF.

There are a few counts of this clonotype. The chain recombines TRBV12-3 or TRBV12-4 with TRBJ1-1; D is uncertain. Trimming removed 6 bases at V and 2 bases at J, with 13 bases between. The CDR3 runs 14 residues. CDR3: CASSPEFGNTEAFF. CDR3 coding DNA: TGTGCCAGCAGCCCAGAATTTGGAAACACTGAAGCTTTCTTT.

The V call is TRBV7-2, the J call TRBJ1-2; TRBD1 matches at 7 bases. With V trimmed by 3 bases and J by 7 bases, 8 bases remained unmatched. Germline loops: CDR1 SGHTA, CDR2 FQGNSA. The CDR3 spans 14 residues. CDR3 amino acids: CASSFNRQGAGYTF. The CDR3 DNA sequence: TGTGCCAGCAGCTTCAACCGACAGGGCGCTGGCTACACCTTC.

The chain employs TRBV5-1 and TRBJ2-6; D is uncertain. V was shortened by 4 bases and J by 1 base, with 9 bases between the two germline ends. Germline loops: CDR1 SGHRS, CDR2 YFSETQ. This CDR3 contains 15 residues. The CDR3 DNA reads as TGCGCCAGCAGCCTACCGCTTTCTGGGGCCAACGTCCTGACTTTC. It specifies CASSLPLSGANVLTF. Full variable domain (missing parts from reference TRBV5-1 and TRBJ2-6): KAGVTQTPRYLIKTRGQQVTLSCSPISGHRSVSWYQQTPGQGLQFLFEYFSETQRNKGNFPGRFSGRQFSNSRSEMNVSTLELGDSALYLCASSLPLSGANVLTFGAGSRLTVL.

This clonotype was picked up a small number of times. The CDR3 here is CSVRTGSSYEQYF. As DNA, the CDR3 is TGCAGCGTTAGGACAGGGAGCTCCTACGAGCAGTACTTC. The chain uses TRBV29-1 and TRBJ2-7, with 8 bases aligning to TRBD1. The V segment lost 5 bases and the J segment 0 bases; nucleotides outside the gene matches: 3. CDR3 size: 13 residues. Germline CDR1 SQVTM, CDR2 ANQGSEA.

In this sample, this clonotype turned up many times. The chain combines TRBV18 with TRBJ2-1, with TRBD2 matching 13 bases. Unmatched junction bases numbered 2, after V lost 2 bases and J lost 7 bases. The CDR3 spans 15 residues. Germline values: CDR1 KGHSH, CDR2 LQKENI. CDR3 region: CASSPRTSGSNEQFF. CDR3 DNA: TGTGCCAGCTCACCAAGGACTAGCGGGAGTAATGAGCAGTTCTTC.

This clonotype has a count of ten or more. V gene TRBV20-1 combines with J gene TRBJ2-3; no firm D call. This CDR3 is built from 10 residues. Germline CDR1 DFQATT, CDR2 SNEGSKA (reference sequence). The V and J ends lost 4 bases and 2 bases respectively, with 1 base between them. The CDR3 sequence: CSATTDTQYF. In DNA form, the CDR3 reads TGCAGTGCTACCACAGATACGCAGTATTTT.

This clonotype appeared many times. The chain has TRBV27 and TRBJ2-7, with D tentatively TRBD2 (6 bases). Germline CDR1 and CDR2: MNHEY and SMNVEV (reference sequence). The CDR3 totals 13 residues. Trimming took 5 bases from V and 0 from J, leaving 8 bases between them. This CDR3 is CASSRGSSYEQYF. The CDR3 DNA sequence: TGTGCCAGCAGTCGGGGGAGCTCCTACGAGCAGTACTTC.

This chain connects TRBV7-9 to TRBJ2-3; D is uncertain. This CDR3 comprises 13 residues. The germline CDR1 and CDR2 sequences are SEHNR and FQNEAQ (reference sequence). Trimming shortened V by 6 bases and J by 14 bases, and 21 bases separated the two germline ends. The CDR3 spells CASSENGPSQRYF. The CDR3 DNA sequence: TGTGCCAGCAGTGAGAACGGGCCCTCGCAGCGGTATTTT.

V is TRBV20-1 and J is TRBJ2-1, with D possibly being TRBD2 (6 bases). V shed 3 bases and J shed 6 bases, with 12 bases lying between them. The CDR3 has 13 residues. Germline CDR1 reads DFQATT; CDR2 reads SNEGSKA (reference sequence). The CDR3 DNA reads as TGCAGTGCTAGTGAGGGACTCCTCAATGAGCAGTTCTTC. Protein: CSASEGLLNEQFF.

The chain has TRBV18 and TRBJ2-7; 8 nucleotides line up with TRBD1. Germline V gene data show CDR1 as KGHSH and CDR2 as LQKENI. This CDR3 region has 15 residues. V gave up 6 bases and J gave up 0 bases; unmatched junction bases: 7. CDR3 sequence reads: CASSPDRASSYEQYF. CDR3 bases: TGTGCCAGCTCGCCGGACAGGGCGAGCTCCTACGAGCAGTACTTC.

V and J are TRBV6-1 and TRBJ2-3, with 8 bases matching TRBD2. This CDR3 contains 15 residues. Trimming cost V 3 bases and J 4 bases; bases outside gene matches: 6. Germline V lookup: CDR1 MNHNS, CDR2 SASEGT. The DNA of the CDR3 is TGTGCCAGCAGTGATCGGGGCGGGGGGTCAGATACGCAGTATTTT. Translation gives CASSDRGGGSDTQYF.

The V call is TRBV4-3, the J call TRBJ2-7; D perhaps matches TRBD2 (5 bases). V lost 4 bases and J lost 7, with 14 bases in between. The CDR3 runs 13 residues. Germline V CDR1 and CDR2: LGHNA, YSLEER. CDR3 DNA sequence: TGCGCCAGCAGCCGGAATCTAGCCATTGAGCAGTACTTC. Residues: CASSRNLAIEQYF.

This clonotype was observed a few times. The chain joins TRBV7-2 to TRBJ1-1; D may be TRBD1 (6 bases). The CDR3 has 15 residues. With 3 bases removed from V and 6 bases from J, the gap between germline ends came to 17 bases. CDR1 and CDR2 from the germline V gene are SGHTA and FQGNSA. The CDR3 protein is CASSFRGIGGAEAFF. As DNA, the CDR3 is TGTGCCAGCAGCTTCAGGGGTATCGGGGGAGCTGAAGCTTTCTTT.

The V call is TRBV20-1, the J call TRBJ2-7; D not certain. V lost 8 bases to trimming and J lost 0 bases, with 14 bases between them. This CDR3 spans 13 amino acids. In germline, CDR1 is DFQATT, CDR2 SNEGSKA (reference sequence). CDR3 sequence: CSQRAESSYEQYF. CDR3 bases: TGCAGTCAGAGAGCAGAGAGCTCCTACGAGCAGTACTTC.

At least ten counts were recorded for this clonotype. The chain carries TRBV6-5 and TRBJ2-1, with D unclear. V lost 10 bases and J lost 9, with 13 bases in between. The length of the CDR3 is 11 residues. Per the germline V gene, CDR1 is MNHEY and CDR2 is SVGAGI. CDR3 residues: CATNQVCEQFF. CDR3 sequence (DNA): TGTGCCACCAACCAGGTCTGTGAGCAGTTCTTC.

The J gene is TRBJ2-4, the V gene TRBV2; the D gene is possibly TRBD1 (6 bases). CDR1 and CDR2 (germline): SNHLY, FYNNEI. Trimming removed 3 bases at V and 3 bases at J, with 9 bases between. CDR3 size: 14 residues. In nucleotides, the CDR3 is TGTGCCAGCAGTGACCGGACAGTCAAAAACATTCAGTACTTC. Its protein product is CASSDRTVKNIQYF. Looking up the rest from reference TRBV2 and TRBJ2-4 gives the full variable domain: EPEVTQTPSHQVTQMGQEVILRCVPISNHLYFYWYRQILGQKVEFLVSFYNNEISEKSEIFDDQFSVERPDGSNFTLKIRSTKLEDSAMYFCASSDRTVKNIQYFGAGTRLSVL.

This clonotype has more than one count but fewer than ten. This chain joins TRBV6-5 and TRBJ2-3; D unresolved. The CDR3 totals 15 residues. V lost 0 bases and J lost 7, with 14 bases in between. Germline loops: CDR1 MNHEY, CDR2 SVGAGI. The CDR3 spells CASSYSGQAANTQYF. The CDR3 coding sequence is TGTGCCAGCAGTTACTCCGGCCAGGCTGCGAATACGCAGTATTTT.

CDR3 protein: CASSGAREPLHF. The DNA of the CDR3 is TGTGCCAGCAGCGGGGCTAGGGAACCCCTCCACTTT. The gene calls are TRBV7-9 and TRBJ1-6; perhaps TRBD1 as D (5 bases). CDR3 length: 12 amino acids. Germline values: CDR1 SEHNR, CDR2 FQNEAQ (reference sequence). The ends were cut back, 5 bases at V and 12 bases at J, with 11 bases in the middle.

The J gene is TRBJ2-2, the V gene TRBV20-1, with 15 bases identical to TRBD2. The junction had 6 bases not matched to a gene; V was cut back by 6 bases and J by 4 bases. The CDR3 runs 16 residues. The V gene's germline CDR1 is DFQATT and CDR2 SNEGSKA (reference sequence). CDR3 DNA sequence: TGCAGTGCCAGGACTAGCGGGAGGGCCCGCACCGGGGAGCTGTTTTTT. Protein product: CSARTSGRARTGELFF.

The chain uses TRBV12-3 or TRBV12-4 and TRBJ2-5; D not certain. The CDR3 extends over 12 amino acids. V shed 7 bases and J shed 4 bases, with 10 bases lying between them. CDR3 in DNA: TGTGCCAGCACCACGGATGGAGAGACCCAGTACTTC. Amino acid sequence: CASTTDGETQYF.